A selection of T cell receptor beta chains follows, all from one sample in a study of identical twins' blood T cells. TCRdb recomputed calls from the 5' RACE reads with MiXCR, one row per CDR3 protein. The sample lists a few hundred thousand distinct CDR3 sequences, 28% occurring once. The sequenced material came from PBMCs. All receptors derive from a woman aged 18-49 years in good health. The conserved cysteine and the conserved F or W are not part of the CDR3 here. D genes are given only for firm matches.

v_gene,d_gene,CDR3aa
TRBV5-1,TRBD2,ASKGGPWNEELF
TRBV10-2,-,ASSPSKTQY
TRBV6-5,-,ASMSSGYGYT
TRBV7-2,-,ASSATWTDTQY
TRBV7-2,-,ASSLRMNTEAF
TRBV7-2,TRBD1,ASRDSRTGNTIY
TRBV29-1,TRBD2,SVVGLAAYNEQF
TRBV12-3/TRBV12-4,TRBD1,ASSIKGQGNTEAF
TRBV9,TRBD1,ASKIGGDEQY
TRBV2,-,ASRPTTEAF
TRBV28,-,ASSPRNEQY
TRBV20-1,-,SARQGGGGNTVY
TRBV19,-,ASSLPTATYEQY
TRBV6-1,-,ASQSRGNTGELF
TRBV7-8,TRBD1,ASSLAPTGDYDYT
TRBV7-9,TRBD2,ASSRGTSGTSTDTQY
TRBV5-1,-,ASRPDPDTQY
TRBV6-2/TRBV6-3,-,ASRSIQGGAEAF
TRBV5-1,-,ASSRLEDTGELF
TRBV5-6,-,ASSQAGNQGNTIY
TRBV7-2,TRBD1,ASRYTGQYQPQH
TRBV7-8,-,ASSLDSRGNEQY
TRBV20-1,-,SARAELANEQY
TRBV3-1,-,ASSSRQGGVNEQF
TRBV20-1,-,SARDLQDFRGYT
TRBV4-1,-,ASSQEVISTQY
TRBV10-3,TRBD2,AISPPREGGNEQF
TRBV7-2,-,ASSLAPGNYEQY
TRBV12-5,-,ASGLVETSYGYT
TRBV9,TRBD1,ASSVGGTDVYEQY
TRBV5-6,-,ASSLAGRVEAF
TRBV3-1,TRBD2,ASSQGLAGLEQY
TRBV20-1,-,SARDATANNNEQF
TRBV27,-,ASSLQDSRTEAF
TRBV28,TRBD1,ASSSGQGGLRKLF
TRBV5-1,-,ASKEGNPGTEAF
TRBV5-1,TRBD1,ASSFTGAYSNQPQH
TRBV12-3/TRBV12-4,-,ASNGGRSGNTEAF
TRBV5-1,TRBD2,ASSLTSGASTGELF
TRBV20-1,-,SARPKGYGSNQPQH
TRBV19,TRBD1,ASIKDREDNEQF
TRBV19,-,ASRDRPGANVLT
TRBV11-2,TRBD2,ASSLGGVSTGELF
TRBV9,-,ASGTPTGLSTDTQY
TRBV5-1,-,ASSLGRDKKA
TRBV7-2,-,ASRNQVVGEQF
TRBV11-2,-,ASRRQDLYGYT
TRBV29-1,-,SVGSGGDTQY
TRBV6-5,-,ASSYRTAGGPEAF